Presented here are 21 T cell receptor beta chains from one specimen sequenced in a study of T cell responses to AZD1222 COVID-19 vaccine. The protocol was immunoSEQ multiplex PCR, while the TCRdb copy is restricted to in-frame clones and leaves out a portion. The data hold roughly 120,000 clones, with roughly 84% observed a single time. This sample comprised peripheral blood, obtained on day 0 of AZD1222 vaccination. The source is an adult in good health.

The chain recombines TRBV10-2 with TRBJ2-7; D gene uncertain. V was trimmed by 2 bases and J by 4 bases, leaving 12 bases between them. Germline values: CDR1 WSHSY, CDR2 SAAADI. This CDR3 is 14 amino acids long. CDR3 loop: CASSEAGPNYEQYV. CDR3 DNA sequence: TGCGCCAGCAGTGAGGCAGGACCGAATTACGAGCAGTACGTC.

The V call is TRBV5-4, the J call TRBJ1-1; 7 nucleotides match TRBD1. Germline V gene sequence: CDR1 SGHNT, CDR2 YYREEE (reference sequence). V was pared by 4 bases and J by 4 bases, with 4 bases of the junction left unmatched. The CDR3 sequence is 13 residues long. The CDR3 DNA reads TGTGCCAGCAGCACGCAGGGGGGCACTGAAGCTTTCTTT. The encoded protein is CASSTQGGTEAFF.

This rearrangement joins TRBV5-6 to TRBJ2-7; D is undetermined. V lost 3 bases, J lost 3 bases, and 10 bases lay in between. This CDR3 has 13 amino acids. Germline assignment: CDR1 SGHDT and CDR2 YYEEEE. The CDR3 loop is CASSSPVYYEQYV. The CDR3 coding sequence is TGTGCCAGCAGCTCGCCAGTCTACTACGAGCAGTACGTC.

CDR3 bases: TGTGCCAGCAGCCAAAAACCCGGGACGGAGATTACCTTTAACTATGGCTACACCTTC. Its translation: CASSQKPGTEITFNYGYTF. The chain couples TRBV4-2 to TRBJ1-2; perhaps TRBD1 as D (5 bases). The germline V gene encodes CDR1 LGHNA and CDR2 YNFKEQ. Deletions cut 2 bases from V and 1 base from J, with 23 bases between. CDR3 length equals 19 residues.

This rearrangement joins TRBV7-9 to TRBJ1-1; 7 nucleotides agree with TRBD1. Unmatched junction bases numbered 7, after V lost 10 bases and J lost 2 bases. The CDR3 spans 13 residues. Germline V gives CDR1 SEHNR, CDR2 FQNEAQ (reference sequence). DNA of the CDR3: TGTGCCACTGGACAGGCGGTTAACACTGAAGCTTTCTTT. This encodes CATGQAVNTEAFF.

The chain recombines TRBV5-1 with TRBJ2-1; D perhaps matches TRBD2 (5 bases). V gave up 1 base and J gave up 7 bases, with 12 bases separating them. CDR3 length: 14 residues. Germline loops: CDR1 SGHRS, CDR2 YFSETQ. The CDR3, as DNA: TGCGCCAGCAGCTTGTTGCCGGGATGGAATGAGCAGTTCTTC. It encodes CASSLLPGWNEQFF.

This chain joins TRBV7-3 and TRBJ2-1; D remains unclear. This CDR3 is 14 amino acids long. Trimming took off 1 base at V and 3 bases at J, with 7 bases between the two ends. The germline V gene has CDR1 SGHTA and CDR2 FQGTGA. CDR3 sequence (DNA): TGTGCCAGCAGCTTAAGTCCCGGCTACAATGAGCAGTTCTTC. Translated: CASSLSPGYNEQFF. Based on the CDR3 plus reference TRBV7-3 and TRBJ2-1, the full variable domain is GAGVSQTPSNKVTEKGKYVELRCDPISGHTALYWYRQSLGQGPEFLIYFQGTGAADDSGLPNDRFFAVRPEGSVSTLKIQRTERGDSAVYLCASSLSPGYNEQFFGPGTRLTVL.

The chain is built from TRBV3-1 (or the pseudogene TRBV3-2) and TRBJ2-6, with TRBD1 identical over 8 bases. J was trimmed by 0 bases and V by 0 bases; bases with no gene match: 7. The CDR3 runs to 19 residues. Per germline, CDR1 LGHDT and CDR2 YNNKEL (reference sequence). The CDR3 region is CASSQDGAGGVSGANVLTF. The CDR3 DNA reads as TGTGCCAGCAGCCAAGATGGGGCAGGGGGCGTCTCTGGGGCCAACGTCCTGACTTTC.

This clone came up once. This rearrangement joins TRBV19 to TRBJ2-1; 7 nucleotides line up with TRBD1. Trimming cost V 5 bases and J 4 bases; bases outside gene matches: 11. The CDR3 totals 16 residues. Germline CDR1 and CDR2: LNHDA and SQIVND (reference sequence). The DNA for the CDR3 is TGTGCCAGTAGTTCAAGACAGGGTAGGGGGTACAATGAGCAGTTCTTC. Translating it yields CASSSRQGRGYNEQFF.

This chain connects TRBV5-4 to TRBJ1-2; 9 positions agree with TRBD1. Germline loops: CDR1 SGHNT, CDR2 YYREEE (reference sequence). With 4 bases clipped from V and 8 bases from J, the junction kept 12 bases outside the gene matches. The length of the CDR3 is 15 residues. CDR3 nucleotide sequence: TGTGCCAGCAGCCGGGAGGCACAGGGGGCGGGGGGCTACACCTTC. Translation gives CASSREAQGAGGYTF.

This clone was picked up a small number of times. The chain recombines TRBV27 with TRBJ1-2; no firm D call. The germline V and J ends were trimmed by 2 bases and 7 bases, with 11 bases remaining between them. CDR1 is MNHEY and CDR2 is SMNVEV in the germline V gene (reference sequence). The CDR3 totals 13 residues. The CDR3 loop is CASSLDGRGGYTF. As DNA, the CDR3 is TGTGCCAGCAGTTTAGACGGGAGAGGTGGCTACACCTTC.

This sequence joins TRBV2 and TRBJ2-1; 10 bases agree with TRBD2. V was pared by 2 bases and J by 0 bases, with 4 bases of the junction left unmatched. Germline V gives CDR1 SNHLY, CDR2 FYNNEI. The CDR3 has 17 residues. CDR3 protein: CASSERRLAGSYNEQFF. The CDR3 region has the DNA TGTGCCAGCAGTGAAAGGAGACTAGCGGGCTCCTACAATGAGCAGTTCTTC.

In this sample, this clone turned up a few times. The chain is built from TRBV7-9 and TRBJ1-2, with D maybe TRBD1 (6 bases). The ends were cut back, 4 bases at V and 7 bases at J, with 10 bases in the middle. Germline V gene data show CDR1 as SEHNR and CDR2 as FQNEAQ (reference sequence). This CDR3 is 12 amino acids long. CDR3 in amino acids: CASSYRVGGYTF. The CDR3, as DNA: TGTGCCAGCAGCTACAGGGTGGGTGGCTACACCTTC.

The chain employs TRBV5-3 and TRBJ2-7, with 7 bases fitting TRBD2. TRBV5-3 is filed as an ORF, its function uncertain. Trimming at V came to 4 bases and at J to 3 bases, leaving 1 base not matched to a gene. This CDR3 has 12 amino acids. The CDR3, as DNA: TGTGCCAGAAGCCGGGGGGACTACGAGCAGTACGTC. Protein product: CARSRGDYEQYV.

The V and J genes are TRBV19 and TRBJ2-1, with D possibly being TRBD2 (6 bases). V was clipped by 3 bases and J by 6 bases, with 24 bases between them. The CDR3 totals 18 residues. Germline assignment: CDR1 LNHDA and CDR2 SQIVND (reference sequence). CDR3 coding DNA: TGTGCCAGTAGTATTAAAGGGTTAGGAGGGAGTTATGTCAATGAGCAGTTCTTC. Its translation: CASSIKGLGGSYVNEQFF.

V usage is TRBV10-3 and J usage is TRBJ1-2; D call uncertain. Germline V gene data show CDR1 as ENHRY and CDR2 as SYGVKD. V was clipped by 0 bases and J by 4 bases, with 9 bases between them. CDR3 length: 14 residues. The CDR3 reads CAISESTLSYGYTF. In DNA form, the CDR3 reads TGTGCCATCAGTGAGTCGACACTGTCCTATGGCTACACCTTC.

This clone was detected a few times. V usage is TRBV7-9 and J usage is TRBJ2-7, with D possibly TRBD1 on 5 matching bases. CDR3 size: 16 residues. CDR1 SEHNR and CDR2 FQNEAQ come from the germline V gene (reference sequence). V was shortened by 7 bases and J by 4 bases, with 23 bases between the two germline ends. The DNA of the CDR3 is TGTGCCAGCACCCCGACCCAGGGCCAGGGAAGGTACGAGCAGTACTTC. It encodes CASTPTQGQGRYEQYF.

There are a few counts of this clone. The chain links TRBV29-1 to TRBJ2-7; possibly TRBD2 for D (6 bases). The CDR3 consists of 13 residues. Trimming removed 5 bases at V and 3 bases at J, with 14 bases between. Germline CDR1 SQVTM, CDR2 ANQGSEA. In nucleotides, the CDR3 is TGCAGCGTTTACTGGGGGGATTTCTACGAGCAGTACGTC. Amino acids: CSVYWGDFYEQYV.

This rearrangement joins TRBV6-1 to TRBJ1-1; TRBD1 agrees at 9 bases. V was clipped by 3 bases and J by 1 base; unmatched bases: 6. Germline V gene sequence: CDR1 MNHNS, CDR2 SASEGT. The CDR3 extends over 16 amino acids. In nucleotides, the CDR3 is TGTGCCAGCAGTGACAGGACAGGGGTTACGAACACTGAAGCTTTCTTT. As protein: CASSDRTGVTNTEAFF.

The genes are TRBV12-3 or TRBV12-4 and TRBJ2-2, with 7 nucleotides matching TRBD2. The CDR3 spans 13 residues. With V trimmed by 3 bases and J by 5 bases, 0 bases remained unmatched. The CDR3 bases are TGTGCCAGCAGTTTGCGGGGGACCGGGGAGCTGTTTTTT. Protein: CASSLRGTGELFF.

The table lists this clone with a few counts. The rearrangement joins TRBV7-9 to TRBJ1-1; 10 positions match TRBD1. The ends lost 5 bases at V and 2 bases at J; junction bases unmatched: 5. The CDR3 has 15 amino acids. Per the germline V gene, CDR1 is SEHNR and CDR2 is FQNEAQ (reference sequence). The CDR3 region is CASSAQTGGNTEAFF. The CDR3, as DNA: TGTGCCAGCAGCGCCCAGACAGGGGGCAACACTGAAGCTTTCTTT.